Listed below are T cell receptor beta chains from one sample, sequenced in a study of Graves' ophthalmopathy and Graves' hyperthyroidism. TCRdb fed the multiplex PCR reads into MiXCR, producing one record per CDR3 protein. Here the sample spans approximately 700,000 distinct CDR3 sequences, just over 40% being singletons. The specimen sequenced was peripheral blood. The receptors here all came from an adult man with Graves' ophthalmopathy. Each CDR3 is given with its conserved first and last residue. D genes are given only for firm matches. Rows may omit the clone size; those that give it use once, few, many or a size class.

J,V,size,D,DNA,CDR3
TRBJ2-5,TRBV14,many,TRBD2,TGTGCCAGCAGCGCCCTAGCGGGGGACCAAGAGACCCAGTACTTC,CASSALAGDQETQYF
TRBJ2-5,TRBV10-2,many,.,TGCGCCAGCAGTGAGATCGGGCAGCGCCAAGAGACCCAGTACTTC,CASSEIGQRQETQYF
TRBJ1-3,TRBV12-3/TRBV12-4,.,.,TGTGCCAGCAGCCGGATGGTCGGGGAGGGAAACACCATATATTTT,CASSRMVGEGNTIYF
TRBJ2-2,TRBV9,.,.,TGTGCCAGCAGCGTAGGTCTATACACCGGGGAGCTGTTTTTT,CASSVGLYTGELFF
TRBJ2-5,TRBV12-3/TRBV12-4,.,.,TGTGCCAGCAGTTTGCGGGGCGGGCTATACCAAGAGACCCAGTACTTC,CASSLRGGLYQETQYF
TRBJ2-7,TRBV20-1,many,TRBD2,TGCAGTGCCAACCGTATAACTAGCGGCGAGCAGTACTTC,CSANRITSGEQYF
TRBJ2-5,TRBV15,.,.,TGTGCCACCAGCAGAGATCGGGGGCCGAAGACCCAGTACTTC,CATSRDRGPKTQYF
TRBJ2-2,TRBV5-1,.,TRBD2,TGTGCCAGCAGCTCTGGTGGTATACCGGGACTAGCGACCAGGGAGCTGTTTTTT,CASSSGGIPGLATRELFF
TRBJ2-2,TRBV20-1,once,.,TGCAGTGCCGCACCCGGGGAGCTGTTTTTT,CSAAPGELFF
TRBJ1-5,TRBV12-3/TRBV12-4,many,.,TGTGCCAGCAGTATCCAGCACAATCAGCCCCAGCATTTT,CASSIQHNQPQHF
TRBJ2-2,TRBV19,.,TRBD2,TGTGCCAGTAACCCCCGGGGGGGGGCGGTTGCCGGGGAGCTGTTTTTT,CASNPRGGAVAGELFF
TRBJ1-5,TRBV9,.,.,TGTGCCAGTGGCGTAGCTGGGAATCAGCCCCAGCATTTT,CASGVAGNQPQHF
TRBJ2-3,TRBV7-2,.,TRBD1,TGTGCCAGCAGCTCCGGGACAGTCACAGATACGCAGTATTTT,CASSSGTVTDTQYF
TRBJ2-7,TRBV7-2,.,.,TGTGCCAGCAGCTTAGACCCACAGGGTTCCTACGAGCAGTACTTC,CASSLDPQGSYEQYF
TRBJ2-2,TRBV2,.,TRBD1,TGTGCCAGCGAGCAGGACGGGACAGGGTTTTTT,CASEQDGTGFF
TRBJ1-6,TRBV9,many,.,TGTGCCAGCAGCGTAGAGCTAGTTAATTCACCCCTCCACTTT,CASSVELVNSPLHF
TRBJ1-1,TRBV15,many,.,TGTGCCACCAGCAGACCACAAGGTTACACTGAAGCTTTCTTT,CATSRPQGYTEAFF
TRBJ1-3,TRBV7-8,many,.,TGTGCCAGCAGCTTAGCGGGAAAGGACTTTGGAAACACCATATATTTT,CASSLAGKDFGNTIYF
TRBJ1-5,TRBV19,many,TRBD1,TGTGCCAGTAGCTGGGACAGGGGGCTTGATCAGCCCCAGCATTTT,CASSWDRGLDQPQHF
TRBJ2-2,TRBV4-3,once,TRBD1,TGCGCCAGCAGCAAGGACAGGTCTAATGTCGGGGAGCTGTTTTTT,CASSKDRSNVGELFF
TRBJ1-1,TRBV29-1,many,TRBD1,TGCAGCGTTGACCCAACGACAGGGATTGGCACTGAAGCTTTCTTT,CSVDPTTGIGTEAFF
TRBJ2-7,TRBV7-3,few,TRBD2,TGTGCCAGCAGCCAAGAGCTAGCGGGATGGTACGAGCAGTACTTC,CASSQELAGWYEQYF
TRBJ2-2,TRBV2,.,TRBD2,TGTGCCAGCACTGAGGAGGGGAGGGGTACCGGGGAGCTGTTTTTT,CASTEEGRGTGELFF
TRBJ2-5,TRBV7-9,many,TRBD1,TGTGCCAGCAGCTCAGGGACAGGGCTAGAGACCCAGTACTTC,CASSSGTGLETQYF
TRBJ2-1,TRBV2,.,.,TGTGCCAGCAGTGAAAGGCGGGAGCAGTTCTTC,CASSERREQFF
TRBJ2-7,TRBV19,few,.,TGTGCCAGTAGTATTTTAAACTACCCCTACGAGCAGTACTTC,CASSILNYPYEQYF
TRBJ2-2,TRBV29-1,.,.,TGCAGCGTTGAGGCTGGGGGGATGACTGGGGAGCTGTTTTTT,CSVEAGGMTGELFF
TRBJ1-1,TRBV5-6,many,.,TGTGCCAGCAGCTCCTACCGGGACATGAACACTGAAGCTTTCTTT,CASSSYRDMNTEAFF
TRBJ1-2,TRBV10-3,.,.,TGTGCCATCAGCAGGGGCGATACTGAAGGCTACACCTTC,CAISRGDTEGYTF
TRBJ2-2,TRBV25-1,.,.,TGTGCCAGCAGTGACATAGGGATACAGTCGAACACCGGGGAGCTGTTTTTT,CASSDIGIQSNTGELFF